One and the same sample provided the 27 T cell receptor beta chains below, sequenced in a study of cytomegalovirus exposure and HLA in healthy donors. The primer mix had 60 Vbeta and 13 Jbeta primers. The protocol was immunoSEQ multiplex PCR, while the TCRdb copy is restricted to in-frame clones and leaves out a portion. The table lists about 140,000 clones, approximately 80% of them singletons. Sequencing used PBMCs. Receptors originate from a man over 45 in good health and CMV-seronegative.

The genes are TRBV15 and TRBJ1-3; D may be TRBD1 (5 bases). Deletions cut 4 bases from V and 3 bases from J, with 19 bases between. Germline values: CDR1 LNHNV, CDR2 YYDKDF (reference sequence). The CDR3 has 17 amino acids. DNA of the CDR3: TGTGCCACCAGCATATCCCAATTCAGGGATCATGGAAACACCATATATTTT. This sequence encodes CATSISQFRDHGNTIYF.

CDR3 nucleotide sequence: TGTGCCAGCAGTGAATGGGGAGGGGTCCAGCCCCAGCATTTT. Its protein is CASSEWGGVQPQHF. V and J are TRBV25-1 and TRBJ1-5; tentatively, D is TRBD1 (5 bases). Trimming cost V 1 base and J 7 bases, with 11 bases left between them. The CDR3 runs to 14 residues. Germline CDR1 reads MGHDK; CDR2 reads SYGVNS.

This chain joins TRBV7-6 and TRBJ2-7; D unclear. The length of the CDR3 is 12 residues. Germline V gene sequence: CDR1 SGHVS, CDR2 FNYEAQ. Trimming stripped 5 bases from V and 3 bases from J, with 8 bases between. The CDR3 nucleotides are TGTGCCAGCAGCCGACTCAACTACGAGCAGTACTTC. Residues: CASSRLNYEQYF.

The V gene is TRBV7-3, the J gene TRBJ1-1, with D possibly TRBD1 on 6 matching bases. This CDR3 is 13 amino acids long. Trimming took off 5 bases at V and 3 bases at J, with 10 bases between the two ends. Germline V gene sequence: CDR1 SGHTA, CDR2 FQGTGA. CDR3 bases: TGTGCCAGCAGCCCACAGGGTTACACTGAAGCTTTCTTT. Amino acids: CASSPQGYTEAFF.

About this clone itself: Other DNA sequences in this sample translate to the same CDR3. This chain joins TRBV4-2 and TRBJ2-1; possibly TRBD2 for D (5 bases). Trimming removed 0 bases at V and 0 bases at J, with 6 bases between. CDR1 is LGHNA and CDR2 is YNFKEQ in the germline V gene. The CDR3 totals 15 residues. The CDR3 DNA is TGTGCCAGCAGCCAAGATCGGGACTCCTACAATGAGCAGTTCTTC. Encoded protein: CASSQDRDSYNEQFF.

The rearrangement links TRBV15 to TRBJ2-5; 9 nucleotides line up with TRBD1. The CDR3 length is 16 residues. V dropped 0 bases and J dropped 5; count of bases not matched to a gene: 7. Germline V gene lookup returns CDR1 LNHNV and CDR2 YYDKDF (reference sequence). CDR3 protein: CATSRDLRTGAETQYF. CDR3 DNA: TGTGCCACCAGCAGAGATCTACGGACAGGGGCTGAGACCCAGTACTTC.

The V call is TRBV18, the J call TRBJ1-1; no clear D gene. Trimming took 3 bases from V and 0 from J, leaving 8 bases between them. Germline V CDR1 and CDR2: KGHSH, LQKENI. The CDR3 contains 14 residues. CDR3 in DNA: TGTGCCAGCTCACCGGCGGGTGTGAACACTGAAGCTTTCTTT. Its protein is CASSPAGVNTEAFF.

This chain links TRBV28 with TRBJ2-4; D possibly corresponds to TRBD1 (6 bases). The germline V gene encodes CDR1 MDHEN and CDR2 SYDVKM. The CDR3 length is 14 residues. Trimming cost V 2 bases and J 4 bases, with 9 bases left between them. The CDR3 DNA follows: TGTGCCAGCAGTTTAGGTCAGGGGAAAAACATTCAGTACTTC. Its protein product is CASSLGQGKNIQYF.

J is TRBJ1-2 and V is TRBV6-5, with D hard to call. Germline values: CDR1 MNHEY, CDR2 SVGAGI. The CDR3 loop spans 15 amino acids. V was shortened by 4 bases and J by 8 bases, with 20 bases between the two germline ends. CDR3 sequence: CASSFRPTPLWGYTF. The CDR3 region has the DNA TGTGCCAGCAGTTTCCGGCCTACACCACTATGGGGCTACACCTTC.

The chain combines TRBV5-6 with TRBJ1-1; 8 bases match TRBD1. V was clipped by 4 bases and J by 0 bases; unmatched bases: 8. The CDR3 spans 16 residues. Germline V gene lookup returns CDR1 SGHDT and CDR2 YYEEEE. Here the CDR3 reads CASSPQTGALNTEAFF. Here the CDR3 DNA reads TGTGCCAGCAGCCCTCAGACAGGGGCCCTGAACACTGAAGCTTTCTTT. Supplemented by reference TRBV5-6 and TRBJ1-1, the full variable domain reads DAGVTQSPTHLIKTRGQQVTLRCSPKSGHDTVSWYQQALGQGPQFIFQYYEEEERQRGNFPDRFSGHQFPNYSSELNVNALLLGDSALYLCASSPQTGALNTEAFFGQGTRLTVV.

This rearrangement joins TRBV20-1 to TRBJ1-1; D is undetermined. V was trimmed by 3 bases and J by 6 bases, leaving 8 bases between them. CDR3 length: 11 residues. Germline V gene data show CDR1 as DFQATT and CDR2 as SNEGSKA (reference sequence). The CDR3, as DNA: TGCAGTGCTAGTAAGAGGGCTGAAGCTTTCTTT. This codes for CSASKRAEAFF.

This clone has only one observation. The rearrangement links TRBV20-1 to TRBJ1-2, with D unclear. Germline CDR1 and CDR2: DFQATT and SNEGSKA (reference sequence). V was clipped by 6 bases and J by 4 bases, with 9 bases between them. This CDR3 region has 11 residues. In DNA form, the CDR3 reads TGCAGTGCCATCGCGGGCTATGGCTACACCTTC. Its translation: CSAIAGYGYTF.

The chain carries TRBV5-6 and TRBJ1-1, with TRBD1 identical over 10 bases. Trimming cost V 5 bases and J 0 bases; bases outside gene matches: 7. Germline loops: CDR1 SGHDT, CDR2 YYEEEE. The CDR3 sequence is 16 residues long. CDR3 DNA: TGTGCCAGCAGGGACCGGGACAGGGGCATGAACACTGAAGCTTTCTTT. This gives the protein CASRDRDRGMNTEAFF.

The chain joins TRBV28 to TRBJ1-1; a possible D gene is TRBD1 (5 bases). From germline, CDR1 is MDHEN and CDR2 SYDVKM. This CDR3 is built from 13 residues. V was clipped by 8 bases and J by 2 bases, with 12 bases between them. CDR3 sequence (DNA): TGTGCCAGCCGATCGGGGGGAAACACTGAAGCTTTCTTT. Residues: CASRSGGNTEAFF.

As concerns this clone: Germline and junction disagree at one end, which may indicate a read error. V and J are TRBV18 and TRBJ1-1; no clear D gene. This CDR3 is 15 amino acids long. Per the germline V gene, CDR1 is KGHSH and CDR2 is LQKENI. As DNA, the CDR3 is TGTGCCGGCTCACCGAATGCCGGGAGGAACACTGAAGCTTTCTTT. This sequence encodes CAGSPNAGRNTEAFF.

The chain couples TRBV7-2 to TRBJ1-5, with D unclear. The length of the CDR3 is 14 residues. The germline gives CDR1 SGHTA, CDR2 FQGNSA. V lost 2 bases to trimming and J lost 5 bases, with 10 bases between them. CDR3 in DNA: TGTGCCAGCAGCTTAAAAGCAGGTTATCAGCCCCAGCATTTT. Translated, it gives CASSLKAGYQPQHF.

The chain uses TRBV5-4 and TRBJ2-2; D is possibly TRBD2 (6 bases). The V gene lost 3 bases and the J gene lost 0 bases, with 12 bases spanning the gap. CDR3 length: 16 residues. The germline V gene encodes CDR1 SGHNT and CDR2 YYREEE (reference sequence). The CDR3 region is CASSSLAEANTGELFF. The CDR3 coding sequence is TGTGCCAGCAGCTCGTTAGCGGAAGCGAACACCGGGGAGCTGTTTTTT.

V and J are TRBV18 and TRBJ1-6; tentatively, D is TRBD1 (5 bases). The CDR3 contains 13 residues. V shed 5 bases and J shed 7 bases, with 9 bases lying between them. Germline V gene lookup returns CDR1 KGHSH and CDR2 LQKENI. The CDR3 bases are TGTGCCAGCTCAGAAGGGGCCAATTCACCCCTCCACTTT. It codes for CASSEGANSPLHF.

The chain carries TRBV7-6 and TRBJ2-1; D is unresolved. The germline V gene encodes CDR1 SGHVS and CDR2 FNYEAQ. This CDR3 has 15 amino acids. V gave up 5 bases and J gave up 7 bases, with 18 bases separating them. The CDR3 bases are TGTGCCAGCAGCGCGCGATATCAGGTCGTAAATGAGCAGTTCTTC. The encoded protein is CASSARYQVVNEQFF.

The genes are TRBV5-1 and TRBJ1-1, with D possibly TRBD1 on 6 matching bases. Deletions cut 4 bases from V and 4 bases from J, with 8 bases between. CDR1 SGHRS and CDR2 YFSETQ come from the germline V gene. The CDR3 length is 12 residues. CDR3 region: CASSQQGTEAFF. In DNA, the CDR3 is TGCGCCAGCAGCCAACAGGGCACTGAAGCTTTCTTT.

The J gene is TRBJ2-3, the V gene TRBV5-6, with 7 bases fitting TRBD2. J was trimmed by 2 bases and V by 1 base; bases with no gene match: 10. The CDR3 consists of 17 residues. Germline CDR1 reads SGHDT; CDR2 reads YYEEEE. For the CDR3, the DNA is TGTGCCAGCAGCTTGACAGCAGGAGGGAGGGCCACAGATACGCAGTATTTT. Amino acids: CASSLTAGGRATDTQYF.

The gene calls are TRBV7-7 and TRBJ2-2; TRBD1 aligns across 8 bases. Germline CDR1 SSHAT, CDR2 FNYEAQ (reference sequence). The CDR3 has 15 residues. V lost 5 bases to trimming and J lost 3 bases; unmatched junction nucleotides: 5. The CDR3 region has the DNA TGTGCCAGCAGCAAGACAGGGGCTGACACCGGGGAGCTGTTTTTT. Its protein product is CASSKTGADTGELFF.

This clone was observed once. The sample holds other DNA sequences that translate to the same CDR3. The CDR3 DNA sequence: TGCAGCGTTGGGGGGAAACAGGGAGGGGGCACTGAAGCTTTCTTT. This codes for CSVGGKQGGGTEAFF. The V and J genes are TRBV29-1 and TRBJ1-1; D might be TRBD1 (6 bases). The CDR3 covers 15 residues. V was pared by 4 bases and J by 4 bases, with 19 bases between. Germline loops: CDR1 SQVTM, CDR2 ANQGSEA.

V gene TRBV5-4 combines with J gene TRBJ1-2; D unresolved. CDR1 SGHNT and CDR2 YYREEE come from the germline V gene (reference sequence). Trimming removed 0 bases from V and 6 bases from J, with 6 bases in between. The CDR3 has 12 amino acids. CDR3 DNA: TGTGCCAGCAGCTTGGTTGGCCATGGCTACACCTTC. This translates into CASSLVGHGYTF.

This sequence joins TRBV5-1 and TRBJ2-3; 16 bases align to TRBD2. The junction had 0 bases not matched to a gene; V was cut back by 4 bases and J by 1 base. Germline CDR1 SGHRS, CDR2 YFSETQ. This CDR3 has 16 amino acids. CDR3 nucleotide sequence: TGCGCCAGCAGCGGGACTAGCGGGAGGGGCACAGATACGCAGTATTTT. Translation: CASSGTSGRGTDTQYF.

J is TRBJ1-1 and V is TRBV30, with TRBD1 matching over 11 bases. The V gene end was trimmed by 4 bases and the J gene end by 1 base; junction bases not matched to a gene: 5. From germline, CDR1 is GTSNPN and CDR2 SVGIG (reference sequence). CDR3 length: 15 amino acids. The DNA of the CDR3 is TGTGCCTGGATCGGACAGGGGGCGGGGAACACTGAAGCTTTCTTT. This codes for CAWIGQGAGNTEAFF.

The chain uses TRBV6-1 and TRBJ2-7; a possible D gene is TRBD2 (5 bases). Trimming cost V 2 bases and J 0 bases, with 8 bases left between them. Germline CDR1 is MNHNS and CDR2 is SASEGT. The CDR3 has 14 amino acids. CDR3 loop: CASSERGSSYEQYF. CDR3 nucleotide sequence: TGTGCCAGCAGTGAACGGGGAAGCTCCTACGAGCAGTACTTC.